The rows below give T cell receptor beta chains drawn from one sample of a study of STAT5B mutations in CD4+ large granular lymphocyte leukemia. Produced via immunoSEQ multiplex PCR; TCRdb's table is partial and in-frame only. The table includes approximately 52,000 clones, roughly 72% detected once. Sequencing was done on a sample of CD4+ T cells from blood buffy coats. These receptors all stem from a human donor in good health. Each CDR3 is given with its conserved first and last residue. Fields, in order: CDR3 length, V gene, clone size, D gene, J gene, CDR3 DNA, CDR3 protein. D genes are given only for firm matches. The size entry is marked missing in some rows and otherwise reads once, few, many or a size class.

len: 13; v_gene: TRBV7-9; abundance: -; d_gene: -; j_gene: TRBJ1-4; CDR3nt: TGTGCCAGCAGCCCTAGGGGCTTAGAAAAACTGTTTTTT; CDR3aa: CASSPRGLEKLFF
len: 16; v_gene: TRBV5-1; abundance: -; d_gene: TRBD2; j_gene: TRBJ2-1; CDR3nt: TGCGCCAGCAGCTTGGTTGGGGGGGTATCCTACAATGAGCAGTTCTTC; CDR3aa: CASSLVGGVSYNEQFF
len: 11; v_gene: TRBV20-1; abundance: -; d_gene: -; j_gene: TRBJ2-7; CDR3nt: TGCAGTGCTCCCAAGGTCGACGAGCAGTACTTC; CDR3aa: CSAPKVDEQYF
len: 15; v_gene: TRBV10-3; abundance: -; d_gene: -; j_gene: TRBJ2-5; CDR3nt: TGTGCCATCGCCGGAACCGGGACGCCCCAAGAGACCCAGTACTTC; CDR3aa: CAIAGTGTPQETQYF
len: 14; v_gene: TRBV28; abundance: -; d_gene: -; j_gene: TRBJ1-4; CDR3nt: TGTGCCAGCACACGCAGGTCAACTAATGAAAAACTGTTTTTT; CDR3aa: CASTRRSTNEKLFF
len: 15; v_gene: TRBV19; abundance: -; d_gene: -; j_gene: TRBJ1-5; CDR3nt: TGTGCCAGTAGTATGGGGACGGAAAGCAATCAGCCCCAGCATTTT; CDR3aa: CASSMGTESNQPQHF
len: 14; v_gene: TRBV10-3; abundance: few; d_gene: -; j_gene: TRBJ1-2; CDR3nt: TGTGCCATCAGGACACAGGGAGTCAACTATGGCTACACCTTC; CDR3aa: CAIRTQGVNYGYTF
len: 14; v_gene: TRBV15; abundance: -; d_gene: -; j_gene: TRBJ2-5; CDR3nt: TGTGCCACCAGCAGGGGTCGGGAGTCGGAGACCCAGTACTTC; CDR3aa: CATSRGRESETQYF
len: 14; v_gene: TRBV5-1; abundance: -; d_gene: TRBD2; j_gene: TRBJ2-3; CDR3nt: TGCGCCAGCAGCTTAGCGGGGGGGACAGATACGCAGTATTTT; CDR3aa: CASSLAGGTDTQYF
len: 13; v_gene: TRBV6-6; abundance: few; d_gene: -; j_gene: TRBJ1-2; CDR3nt: TGTGCCAGCAGTTCCCGGGACAACTATGGCTACACCTTC; CDR3aa: CASSSRDNYGYTF
len: 15; v_gene: TRBV15; abundance: few; d_gene: TRBD1; j_gene: TRBJ1-6; CDR3nt: TGTGCCACCAGCAGAGATCAGGGGGGCGGCTCACCCCTCCACTTT; CDR3aa: CATSRDQGGGSPLHF
len: 15; v_gene: TRBV6-1; abundance: -; d_gene: TRBD2; j_gene: TRBJ2-3; CDR3nt: TGTGCCAGCACCGAACGGGGGGGAAACACAGATACGCAGTATTTT; CDR3aa: CASTERGGNTDTQYF
len: 15; v_gene: TRBV19; abundance: once; d_gene: TRBD1; j_gene: TRBJ1-1; CDR3nt: TGTGCCAGTATAGCGGGGGACAGTTCGAACACTGAAGCTTTCTTT; CDR3aa: CASIAGDSSNTEAFF
len: 17; v_gene: TRBV9; abundance: -; d_gene: TRBD2; j_gene: TRBJ2-5; CDR3nt: TGTGCCAGCAGCGCTCGAATGGGGGATAGCGGGGAAGAGACCCAGTACTTC; CDR3aa: CASSARMGDSGEETQYF
len: 15; v_gene: TRBV18; abundance: -; d_gene: -; j_gene: TRBJ2-3; CDR3nt: TGTGCCAGCTCACCATCTAGACAAAGCACAGATACGCAGTATTTT; CDR3aa: CASSPSRQSTDTQYF
len: 15; v_gene: TRBV7-8; abundance: -; d_gene: TRBD1; j_gene: TRBJ1-4; CDR3nt: TGTGCCAGCAGCCCTGGGACAGGACTTAATGAAAAACTGTTTTTT; CDR3aa: CASSPGTGLNEKLFF
len: 15; v_gene: TRBV5-1; abundance: -; d_gene: TRBD1; j_gene: TRBJ1-2; CDR3nt: TGCGCCAGCAGCTTGGATGGGCGACAGGGTGATGGCTACACCTTC; CDR3aa: CASSLDGRQGDGYTF
len: 15; v_gene: TRBV6-5; abundance: -; d_gene: -; j_gene: TRBJ2-2; CDR3nt: TGTGCCAGCACCCGAAACAGGGGGGGCACCGGGGAGCTGTTTTTT; CDR3aa: CASTRNRGGTGELFF